The 16 T cell receptor beta chains reported below all come from one sample, sequenced in a study of blood T cell repertoires in COVID-19. Generated by immunoSEQ multiplex PCR, the TCRdb table keeps only in-frame clones and is missing some. The repertoire includes about 99,000 clones, nearly 90% of them detected once, and 2.5% to 3.5% sits in the top ten. Sequenced sample: peripheral blood. These receptors were taken from a man aged 50 or older in a cohort sampled during active COVID-19.

The J gene is TRBJ2-5, the V gene TRBV7-2; TRBD2 might be the D (6 bases). Per germline, CDR1 SGHTA and CDR2 FQGNSA. This CDR3 is 15 amino acids long. Trimming stripped 1 base from V and 8 bases from J, with 17 bases between. CDR3 nucleotide sequence: TGTGCCAGCAGCTTAGGGGTAGCGGCCGAGGGAACCCAGTACTTC. Protein product: CASSLGVAAEGTQYF.

This clone was counted once. The rearrangement uses TRBV4-1 and TRBJ2-6, with 8 bases that match TRBD1. V trimming: 5 bases; J trimming: 4 bases; junction bases outside the gene matches: 4. The CDR3 has 15 residues. Germline lookup yields CDR1 MGHRA and CDR2 YSYEKL. The CDR3 here is CASSTTGEGANVLTF. The CDR3 DNA sequence: TGCGCCAGCAGCACGACAGGGGAAGGGGCCAACGTCCTGACTTTC.

This rearrangement joins TRBV7-9 to TRBJ2-3; 9 positions agree with TRBD2. V shed 3 bases and J 2 bases; nucleotides not matched to a gene: 12. Germline V gives CDR1 SEHNR, CDR2 FQNEAQ (reference sequence). The CDR3 is made up of 18 amino acids. The CDR3 nucleotides read TGTGCCAGCAGCTTGAGGCCATTCTTAGCGGGGGACACAGATACGCAGTATTTT. Amino acid sequence: CASSLRPFLAGDTDTQYF.

The V and J genes are TRBV5-8 and TRBJ2-5, with 7 positions matching TRBD2. J lost 5 bases, V lost 4 bases, and 11 bases had no gene match. From germline, CDR1 is SGHTS and CDR2 YDEGEE. The CDR3 consists of 15 residues. The CDR3 region has the DNA TGTGCCAGCAGCCCCAAAGGGGCGGGGGAGGAGACCCAGTACTTC. Its translation: CASSPKGAGEETQYF.

Worth noting for this clone: The germline gene is not matched at one end of the junction; a read error may be the cause. The rearrangement uses TRBV7-2 and TRBJ2-1, with D possibly being TRBD2 (5 bases). The CDR3 has 13 residues. Germline lookup yields CDR1 SGHTA and CDR2 FQGNSA. Written as DNA, the CDR3 is TGTGCCAGCAGCTTAAGGCTAGCTCCACTGGTAGTCTTC. As protein: CASSLRLAPLVVF.

The chain recombines TRBV18 with TRBJ1-6, with D possibly TRBD1 on 5 matching bases. In germline, CDR1 is KGHSH, CDR2 LQKENI. V was cut by 1 base and J by 0 bases, with 10 bases left in between. The CDR3 is 17 residues long. The CDR3 DNA follows: TGTGCCAGCTCACCACAAAGTCAGGGCTCCTATAATTCACCCCTCCACTTT. This gives the protein CASSPQSQGSYNSPLHF.

The chain is built from TRBV9 and TRBJ1-2; possibly TRBD1 for D (6 bases). Germline CDR1 and CDR2: SGDLS and YYNGEE. Trimming took off 4 bases at V and 5 bases at J, with 15 bases between the two ends. This CDR3 contains 14 residues. The CDR3 protein is CASSPRQETYGYTF. DNA for the CDR3: TGTGCCAGCAGCCCAAGACAGGAGACTTATGGCTACACCTTC.

The V gene is TRBV20-1, the J gene TRBJ2-1, with D possibly matching TRBD2 (5 bases). The CDR3 runs to 10 residues. CDR1 and CDR2 from the germline V gene are DFQATT and SNEGSKA (reference sequence). Trimming took 5 bases from V and 11 from J, leaving 10 bases between them. In DNA form, the CDR3 reads TGCAGTGCTGCACTAGAGAAGCAGTTCTTC. The encoded protein is CSAALEKQFF.

The chain links TRBV4-3 to TRBJ2-2, with D possibly TRBD2 on 6 matching bases. Trimming shortened V by 0 bases and J by 8 bases, and 10 bases separated the two germline ends. This CDR3 has 14 amino acids. Germline CDR1 LGHNA, CDR2 YSLEER. The DNA of the CDR3 is TGCGCCAGCAGCCAAGAGGCCGGAGGGGGGGAGCTGTTTTTT. Translating it yields CASSQEAGGGELFF.

This chain links TRBV7-2 with TRBJ1-2; D might be TRBD1 (5 bases). The V gene's germline CDR1 is SGHTA and CDR2 FQGNSA. The V and J ends lost 3 bases and 4 bases respectively, with 12 bases between them. The CDR3 consists of 14 residues. The CDR3 DNA sequence: TGTGCCAGCAGCTTCCTGTCGGGGGGCTATGGCTACACCTTC. Its protein is CASSFLSGGYGYTF.

The rearrangement links TRBV5-1 to TRBJ1-1; D gene unclear. This CDR3 has 14 amino acids. Germline V gene sequence: CDR1 SGHRS, CDR2 YFSETQ. Trimming took 2 bases from V and 7 from J, leaving 15 bases between them. The CDR3 spells CASSLIGVEGEAFF. The CDR3 DNA reads as TGCGCCAGCAGCTTAATCGGGGTGGAGGGTGAAGCTTTCTTT.

The rearrangement joins TRBV27 to TRBJ1-2; D is ambiguous. Germline lookup yields CDR1 MNHEY and CDR2 SMNVEV (reference sequence). V was cut by 2 bases and J by 7 bases, with 11 bases left in between. The CDR3 is 13 residues long. CDR3 protein: CASSLTLGGGYTF. CDR3 coding DNA: TGTGCCAGCAGTTTAACCCTCGGTGGTGGCTACACCTTC.

The gene calls are TRBV5-1 and TRBJ2-2, with 8 bases identical to TRBD2. This CDR3 has 15 amino acids. Germline V CDR1 and CDR2: SGHRS, YFSETQ. V was pared by 0 bases and J by 6 bases, with 4 bases of the junction left unmatched. CDR3 sequence: CASSLEPGGPGELFF. DNA for the CDR3: TGCGCCAGCAGCTTGGAGCCGGGGGGGCCCGGGGAGCTGTTTTTT. The full variable domain, its missing parts supplied by reference TRBV5-1 and TRBJ2-2, is KAGVTQTPRYLIKTRGQQVTLSCSPISGHRSVSWYQQTPGQGLQFLFEYFSETQRNKGNFPGRFSGRQFSNSRSEMNVSTLELGDSALYLCASSLEPGGPGELFFGEGSRLTVL.

V and J are TRBV18 and TRBJ1-1, with a tentative D call TRBD1 (5 bases). The CDR3 covers 16 residues. Germline assignment: CDR1 KGHSH and CDR2 LQKENI. Trimming took 1 base from V and 1 from J, leaving 13 bases between them. DNA of the CDR3: TGTGCCAGCTCACCACAGAGGGTCGGGGGGAACACTGAAGCTTTCTTT. Its translation is CASSPQRVGGNTEAFF.

This chain uses TRBV7-3 with TRBJ2-1; TRBD1 matches 7 bases. This CDR3 comprises 15 residues. Germline values: CDR1 SGHTA, CDR2 FQGTGA. V shed 6 bases and J 8 bases; nucleotides not matched to a gene: 13. The CDR3, as DNA: TGTGCCAGCAGTGCTGATCTACAGGGGAGCGATGAGCAGTTCTTC. It yields the protein CASSADLQGSDEQFF.

The J gene is TRBJ1-2, the V gene TRBV4-3; 9 positions agree with TRBD1. Germline CDR1 is LGHNA and CDR2 is YSLEER. CDR3 length: 16 residues. V gave up 1 base and J gave up 8 bases; unmatched junction bases: 11. The CDR3 DNA reads TGCGCCAGCAGCCAAGTCGGGACAGGGAGAATTGACGGCTACACCTTC. It yields the protein CASSQVGTGRIDGYTF.